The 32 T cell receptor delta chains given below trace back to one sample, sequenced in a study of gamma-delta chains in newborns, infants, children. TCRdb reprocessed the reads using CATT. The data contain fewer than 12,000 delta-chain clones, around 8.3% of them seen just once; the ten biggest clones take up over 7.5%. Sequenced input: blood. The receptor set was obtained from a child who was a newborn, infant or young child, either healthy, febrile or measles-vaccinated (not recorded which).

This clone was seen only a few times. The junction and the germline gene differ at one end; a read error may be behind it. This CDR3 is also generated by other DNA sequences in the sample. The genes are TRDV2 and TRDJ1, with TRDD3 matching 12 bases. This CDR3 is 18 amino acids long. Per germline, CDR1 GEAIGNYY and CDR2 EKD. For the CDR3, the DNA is TGTGCCTGTGACACCGTAGGTCTGGGGGATACGCACACCGACAAACTCATCTTT. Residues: CACDTVGLGDTHTDKLIF.

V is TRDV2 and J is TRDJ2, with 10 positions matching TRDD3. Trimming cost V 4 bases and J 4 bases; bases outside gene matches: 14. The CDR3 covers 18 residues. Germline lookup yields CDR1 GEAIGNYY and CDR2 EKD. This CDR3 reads CACDPVLGDPDGTAQLFF. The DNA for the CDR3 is TGTGCCTGTGATCCCGTACTGGGGGATCCTGATGGGACAGCACAACTCTTCTTT.

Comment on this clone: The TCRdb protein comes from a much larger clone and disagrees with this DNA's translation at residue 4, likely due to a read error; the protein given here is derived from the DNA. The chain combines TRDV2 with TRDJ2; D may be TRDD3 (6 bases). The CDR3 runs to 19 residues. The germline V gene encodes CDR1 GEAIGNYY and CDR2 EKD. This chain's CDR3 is CACGTLSRGSDRLTAQLFF. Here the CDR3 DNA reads TGTGCCTGTGGCACCCTATCCAGGGGATCCGACCGATTGACAGCACAACTCTTCTTT.

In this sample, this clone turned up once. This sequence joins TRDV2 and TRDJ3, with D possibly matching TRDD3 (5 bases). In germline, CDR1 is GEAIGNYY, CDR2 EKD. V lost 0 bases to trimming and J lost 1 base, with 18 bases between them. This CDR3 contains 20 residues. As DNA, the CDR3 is TGTGCCTGTGACACCGGGTCAGGGGGTACGCGTTCCTGGGACACCCGACAGATGTTTTTC. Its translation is CACDTGSGGTRSWDTRQMFF.

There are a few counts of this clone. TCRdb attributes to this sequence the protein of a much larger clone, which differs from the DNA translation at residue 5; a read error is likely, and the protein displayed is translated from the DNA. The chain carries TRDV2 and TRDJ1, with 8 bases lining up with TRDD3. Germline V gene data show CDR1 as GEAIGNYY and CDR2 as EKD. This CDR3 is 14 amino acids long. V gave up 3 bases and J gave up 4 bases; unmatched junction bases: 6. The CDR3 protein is CACDPLGADDKLIF. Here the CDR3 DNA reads TGTGCCTGTGACCCACTGGGGGCTGACGATAAACTCATCTTT.

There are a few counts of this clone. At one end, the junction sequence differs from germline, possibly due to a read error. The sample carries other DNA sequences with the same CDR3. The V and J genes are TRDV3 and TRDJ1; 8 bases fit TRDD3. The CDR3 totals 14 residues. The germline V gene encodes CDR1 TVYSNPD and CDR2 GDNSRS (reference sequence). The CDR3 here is CASPHSGDTDKLIF. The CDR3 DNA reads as TGTGCCTCCCCACACTCCGGGGATACCGATAAGCTCATCTTT.

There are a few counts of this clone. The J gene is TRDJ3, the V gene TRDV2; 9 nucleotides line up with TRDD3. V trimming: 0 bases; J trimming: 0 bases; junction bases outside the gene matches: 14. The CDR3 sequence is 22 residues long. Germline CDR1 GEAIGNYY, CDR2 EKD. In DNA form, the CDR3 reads TGTGCCTGTGACACCGTTGTGGGTGAAGGGGGATACAGCTCCTGGGACACCCGACAGATGTTTTTC. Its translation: CACDTVVGEGGYSSWDTRQMFF.

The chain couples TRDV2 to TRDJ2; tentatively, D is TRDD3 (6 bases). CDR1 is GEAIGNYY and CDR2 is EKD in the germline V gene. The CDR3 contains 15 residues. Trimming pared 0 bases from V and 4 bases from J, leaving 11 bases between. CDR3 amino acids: CACDTMGVGTAQLFF. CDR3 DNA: TGTGCCTGTGACACCATGGGGGTTGGGACAGCACAACTCTTCTTT.

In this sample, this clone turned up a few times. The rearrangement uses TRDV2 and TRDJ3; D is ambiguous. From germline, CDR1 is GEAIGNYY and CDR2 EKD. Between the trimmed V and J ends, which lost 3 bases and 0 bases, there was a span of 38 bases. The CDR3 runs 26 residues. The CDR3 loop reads CACDGPLIPPIEENGVSSWDTRQMFF. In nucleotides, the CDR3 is TGTGCCTGTGACGGACCACTCATCCCCCCAATTGAGGAGAACGGTGTTAGCTCCTGGGACACCCGACAGATGTTTTTC.

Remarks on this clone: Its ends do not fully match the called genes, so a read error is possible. CDR3 sequence reads: CACDLLGDTLTARLFF. For the CDR3, the DNA is TGTGCCTGTGACTTACTGGGGGATACGCTGACAGCACGACTCTTCTTT. This chain uses TRDV2 with TRDJ2, with 13 bases matching TRDD3. Germline values: CDR1 GEAIGNYY, CDR2 EKD. CDR3 size: 16 residues.

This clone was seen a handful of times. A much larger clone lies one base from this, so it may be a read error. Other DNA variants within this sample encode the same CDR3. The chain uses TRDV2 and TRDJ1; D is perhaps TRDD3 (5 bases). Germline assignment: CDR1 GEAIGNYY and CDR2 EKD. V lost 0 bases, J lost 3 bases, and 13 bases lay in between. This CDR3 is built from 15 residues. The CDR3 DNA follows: TGTGCCTGTGACACCGTGGGGCCCGGCTCCGATAAACTCATCTTT. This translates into CACDTVGPGSDKLIF.

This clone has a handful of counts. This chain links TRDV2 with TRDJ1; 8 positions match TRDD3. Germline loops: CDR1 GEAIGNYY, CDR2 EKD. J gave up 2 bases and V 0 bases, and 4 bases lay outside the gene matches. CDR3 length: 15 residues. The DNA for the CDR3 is TGTGCCTGTGACACCCTGGGGGACAAAACCGATAAACTCATCTTT. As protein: CACDTLGDKTDKLIF.

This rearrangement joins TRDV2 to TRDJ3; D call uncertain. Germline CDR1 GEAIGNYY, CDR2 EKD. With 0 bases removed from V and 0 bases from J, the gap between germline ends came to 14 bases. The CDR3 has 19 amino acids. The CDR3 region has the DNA TGTGCCTGTGACACCGTAGTGGGTTCAAGCTCCTGGGACACCCGACAGATGTTTTTC. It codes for CACDTVVGSSSWDTRQMFF.

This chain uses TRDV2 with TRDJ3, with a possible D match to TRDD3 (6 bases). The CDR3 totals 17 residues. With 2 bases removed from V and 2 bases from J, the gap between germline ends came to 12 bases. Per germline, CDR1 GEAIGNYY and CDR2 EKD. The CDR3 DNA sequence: TGTGCCTGTGACAGTACTGGGCGAACCTGGGACACCCGACAGATGTTTTTC. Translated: CACDSTGRTWDTRQMFF.

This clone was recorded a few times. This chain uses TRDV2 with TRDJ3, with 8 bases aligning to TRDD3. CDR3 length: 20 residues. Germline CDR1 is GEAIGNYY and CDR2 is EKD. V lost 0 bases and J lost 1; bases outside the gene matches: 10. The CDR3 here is CACDTVSLGDLSWDTRQMFF. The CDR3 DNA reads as TGTGCCTGTGACACCGTTTCGCTGGGGGACCTATCCTGGGACACCCGACAGATGTTTTTC.

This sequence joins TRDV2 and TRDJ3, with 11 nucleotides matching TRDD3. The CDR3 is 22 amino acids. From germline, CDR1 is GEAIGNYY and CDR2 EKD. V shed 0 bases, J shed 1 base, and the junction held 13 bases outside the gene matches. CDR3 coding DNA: TGTGCCTGTGACACCGGGTTCAATGGGGGATACGATATGTCCTGGGACACCCGACAGATGTTTTTC. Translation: CACDTGFNGGYDMSWDTRQMFF.

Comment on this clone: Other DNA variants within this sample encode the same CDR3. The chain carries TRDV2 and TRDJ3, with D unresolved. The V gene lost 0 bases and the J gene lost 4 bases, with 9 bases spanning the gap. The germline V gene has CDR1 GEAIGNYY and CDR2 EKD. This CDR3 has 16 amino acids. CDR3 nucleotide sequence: TGTGCCTGTGACACCGTAGGGGCTTGGGACACCCGACAGATGTTTTTC. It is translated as CACDTVGAWDTRQMFF.

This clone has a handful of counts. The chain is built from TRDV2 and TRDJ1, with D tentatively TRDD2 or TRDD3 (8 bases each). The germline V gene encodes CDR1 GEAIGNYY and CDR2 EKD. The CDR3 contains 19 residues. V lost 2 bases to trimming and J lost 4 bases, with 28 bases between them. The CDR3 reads CACDRLPTLLGDAGDKLIF. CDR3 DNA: TGTGCCTGTGACAGGCTTCCTACCCTATTGGGGGATGCCGGCGATAAACTCATCTTT.

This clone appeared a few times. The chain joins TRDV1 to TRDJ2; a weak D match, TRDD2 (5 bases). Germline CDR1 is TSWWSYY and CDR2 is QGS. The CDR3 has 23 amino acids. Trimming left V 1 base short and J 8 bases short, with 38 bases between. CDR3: CALGERSRGRWTLPPIPLAQLFF. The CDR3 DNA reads TGTGCTCTTGGGGAACGTTCTCGAGGTCGGTGGACCCTGCCTCCAATTCCTCTGGCACAACTCTTCTTT.

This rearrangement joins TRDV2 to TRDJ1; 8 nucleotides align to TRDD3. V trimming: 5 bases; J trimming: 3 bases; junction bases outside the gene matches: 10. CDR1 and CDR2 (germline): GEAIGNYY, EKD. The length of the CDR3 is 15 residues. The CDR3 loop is CACVLLGEPSDKLIF. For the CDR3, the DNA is TGTGCCTGTGTACTTCTGGGGGAGCCCTCCGATAAACTCATCTTT.

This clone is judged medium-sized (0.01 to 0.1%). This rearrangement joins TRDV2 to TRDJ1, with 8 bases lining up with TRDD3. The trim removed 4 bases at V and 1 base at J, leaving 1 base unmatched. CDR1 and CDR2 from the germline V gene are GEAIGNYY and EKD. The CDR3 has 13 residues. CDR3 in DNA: TGTGCCTGTGATGGGATACGCACCGATAAACTCATCTTT. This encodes CACDGIRTDKLIF.

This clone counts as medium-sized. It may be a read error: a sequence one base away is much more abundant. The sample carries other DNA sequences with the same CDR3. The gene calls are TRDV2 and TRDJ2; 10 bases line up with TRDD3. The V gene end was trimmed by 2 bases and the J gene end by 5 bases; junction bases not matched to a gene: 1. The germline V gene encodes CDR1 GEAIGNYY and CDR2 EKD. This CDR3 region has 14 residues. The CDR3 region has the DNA TGTGCCTGTGACAAACTGGGGGATACAGCACAACTCTTCTTT. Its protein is CACDKLGDTAQLFF.

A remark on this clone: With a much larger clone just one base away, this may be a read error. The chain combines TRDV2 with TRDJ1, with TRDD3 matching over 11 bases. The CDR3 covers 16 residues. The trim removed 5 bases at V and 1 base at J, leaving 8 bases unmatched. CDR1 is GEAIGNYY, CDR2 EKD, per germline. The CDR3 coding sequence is TGTGCCTGTGCCTCTATGGGGGATACGACCACCGATAAACTCATCTTT. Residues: CACASMGDTTTDKLIF.

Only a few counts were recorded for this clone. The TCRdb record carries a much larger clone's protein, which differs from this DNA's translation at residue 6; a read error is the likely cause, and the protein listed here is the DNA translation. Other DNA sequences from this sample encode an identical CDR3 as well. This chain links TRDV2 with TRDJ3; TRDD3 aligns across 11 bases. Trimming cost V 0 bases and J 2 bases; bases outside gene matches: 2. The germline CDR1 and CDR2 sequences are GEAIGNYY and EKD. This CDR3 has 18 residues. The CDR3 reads CACDTILGDTWDTRQMFF. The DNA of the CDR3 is TGTGCCTGTGACACCATACTGGGGGATACCTGGGACACCCGACAGATGTTTTTC.

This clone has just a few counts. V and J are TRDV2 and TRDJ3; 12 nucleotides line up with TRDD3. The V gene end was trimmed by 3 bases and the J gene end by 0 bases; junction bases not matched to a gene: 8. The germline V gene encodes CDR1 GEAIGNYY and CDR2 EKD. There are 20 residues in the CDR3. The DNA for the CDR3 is TGTGCCTGTGACTCGATACTGGGGGATACATTCTCCTGGGACACCCGACAGATGTTTTTC. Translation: CACDSILGDTFSWDTRQMFF.

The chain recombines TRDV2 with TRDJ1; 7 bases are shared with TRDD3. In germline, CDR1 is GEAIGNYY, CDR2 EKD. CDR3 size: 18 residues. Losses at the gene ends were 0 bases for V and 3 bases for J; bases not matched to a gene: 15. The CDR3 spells CACDTVPHTGDKADKLIF. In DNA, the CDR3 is TGTGCCTGTGACACCGTCCCCCACACCGGGGATAAGGCCGATAAACTCATCTTT.

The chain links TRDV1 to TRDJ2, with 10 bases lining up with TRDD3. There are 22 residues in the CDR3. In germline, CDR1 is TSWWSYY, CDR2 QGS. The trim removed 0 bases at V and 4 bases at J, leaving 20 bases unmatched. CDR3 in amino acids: CALGELNWGIPPIGDKTAQLFF. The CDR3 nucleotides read TGTGCTCTTGGGGAACTAAACTGGGGGATTCCCCCGATAGGGGATAAGACAGCACAACTCTTCTTT.

Written as DNA, the CDR3 is TGTGCCTGTGACCATACTGGGGGATATAGCTCCTGGGACACCCGACAGATGTTTTTC. This sequence encodes CACDHTGGYSSWDTRQMFF. V gene TRDV2 combines with J gene TRDJ3, with 11 positions matching TRDD3. The CDR3 spans 19 residues. Looked up from germline, CDR1 is GEAIGNYY and CDR2 is EKD. With 3 bases clipped from V and 0 bases from J, the junction kept 6 bases outside the gene matches.

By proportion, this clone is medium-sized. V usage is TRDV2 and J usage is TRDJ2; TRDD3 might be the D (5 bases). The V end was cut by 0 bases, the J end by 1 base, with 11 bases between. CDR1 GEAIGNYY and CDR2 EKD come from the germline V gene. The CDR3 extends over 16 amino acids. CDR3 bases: TGTGCCTGTGACACCGTGGGGACCCATTTGACAGCACAACTCTTCTTT. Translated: CACDTVGTHLTAQLFF.

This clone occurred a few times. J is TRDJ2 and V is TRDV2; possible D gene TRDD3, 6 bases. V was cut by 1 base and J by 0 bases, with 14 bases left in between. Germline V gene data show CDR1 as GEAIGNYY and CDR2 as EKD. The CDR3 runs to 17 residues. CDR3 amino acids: CACDTMGARSLTAQLFF. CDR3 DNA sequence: TGTGCCTGTGACACAATGGGGGCCCGCTCTTTGACAGCACAACTCTTCTTT.

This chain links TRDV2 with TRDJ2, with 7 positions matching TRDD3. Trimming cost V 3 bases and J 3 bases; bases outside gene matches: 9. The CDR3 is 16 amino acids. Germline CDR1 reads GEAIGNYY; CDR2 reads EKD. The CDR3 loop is CACDPLGGPMTAQLFF. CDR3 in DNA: TGTGCCTGTGACCCGCTGGGGGGCCCGATGACAGCACAACTCTTCTTT.

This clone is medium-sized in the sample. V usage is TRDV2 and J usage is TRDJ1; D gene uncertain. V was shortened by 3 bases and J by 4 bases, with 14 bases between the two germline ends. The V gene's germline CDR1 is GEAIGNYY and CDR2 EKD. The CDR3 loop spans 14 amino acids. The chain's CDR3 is CACDPLVIGDKLIF. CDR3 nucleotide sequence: TGTGCCTGTGACCCCTTGGTTATTGGCGATAAACTCATCTTT.